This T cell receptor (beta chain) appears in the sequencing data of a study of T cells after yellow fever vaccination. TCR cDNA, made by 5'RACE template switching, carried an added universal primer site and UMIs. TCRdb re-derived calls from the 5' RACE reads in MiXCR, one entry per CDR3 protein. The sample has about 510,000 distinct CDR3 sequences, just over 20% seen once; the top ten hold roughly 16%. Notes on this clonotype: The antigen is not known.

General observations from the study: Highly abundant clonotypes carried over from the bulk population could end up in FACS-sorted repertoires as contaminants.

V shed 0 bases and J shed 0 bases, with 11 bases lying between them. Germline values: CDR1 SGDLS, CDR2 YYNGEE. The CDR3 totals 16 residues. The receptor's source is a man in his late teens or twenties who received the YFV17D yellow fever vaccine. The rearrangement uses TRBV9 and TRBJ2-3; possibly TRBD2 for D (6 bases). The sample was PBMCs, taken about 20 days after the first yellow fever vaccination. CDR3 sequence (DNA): TGTGCCAGCAGCGTAGTTCCGGGGGAGAGCACAGATACGCAGTATTTT. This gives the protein CASSVVPGESTDTQYF.